This T cell receptor (beta chain) originates from a study of a mutant IDH1 vaccine in newly diagnosed glioma. Study context: Treated patients were about 60% male, around 40% female, mean age about 41 years.

Whole-study findings and limits: Among top peripheral T cell clonotypes, changes seemed unrelated to pseudoprogression. Patients mounted vaccine-induced immune responses in roughly 93% of cases.

In the case of this clone: The antigen is undetermined.

Profiling relied on immunoSEQ multiplex PCR, and the TCRdb table lists in-frame clones only, not all of them. The repertoire holds over 75,000 clones, around 77% seen once, with roughly 7% in the top ten. The V and J ends lost 7 bases and 4 bases respectively, with 16 bases between them. The CDR3 sequence is 14 residues long. CDR1 is MNHNS, CDR2 SASEGT, per germline. Time point defined: baseline, week 1 (first vaccination visit). Documented treatment: pre-vaccination baseline after standard-of-care therapy. This receptor was identified in a middle-aged man with glioma. The sequencing here drew on PBMCs, taken from a glioma patient treated with radiotherapy, temozolomide or both. The chain recombines TRBV6-1 with TRBJ1-1, with TRBD1 as a possible D gene (6 bases). CDR3 sequence (DNA): TGTGCCAGCAAGAGTGGGGGCGCGGTCACTGAAGCTTTCTTT. This codes for CASKSGGAVTEAFF.